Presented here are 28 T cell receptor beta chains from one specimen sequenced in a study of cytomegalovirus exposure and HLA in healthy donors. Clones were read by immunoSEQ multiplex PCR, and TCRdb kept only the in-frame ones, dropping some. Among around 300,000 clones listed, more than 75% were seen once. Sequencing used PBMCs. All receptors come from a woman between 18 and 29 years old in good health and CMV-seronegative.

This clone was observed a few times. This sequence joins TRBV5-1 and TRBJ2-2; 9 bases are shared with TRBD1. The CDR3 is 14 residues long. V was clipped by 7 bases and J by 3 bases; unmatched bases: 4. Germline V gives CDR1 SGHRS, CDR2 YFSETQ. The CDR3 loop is CASWDRAHTGELFF. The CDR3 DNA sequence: TGCGCCAGCTGGGACAGGGCCCACACCGGGGAGCTGTTTTTT.

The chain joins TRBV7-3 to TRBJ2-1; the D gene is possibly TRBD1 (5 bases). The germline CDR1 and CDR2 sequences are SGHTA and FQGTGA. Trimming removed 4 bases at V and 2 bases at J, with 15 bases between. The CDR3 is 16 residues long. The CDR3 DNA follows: TGTGCCAGCAGCTCGACAGTTCCCGTCCCCTACAATGAGCAGTTCTTC. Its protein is CASSSTVPVPYNEQFF.

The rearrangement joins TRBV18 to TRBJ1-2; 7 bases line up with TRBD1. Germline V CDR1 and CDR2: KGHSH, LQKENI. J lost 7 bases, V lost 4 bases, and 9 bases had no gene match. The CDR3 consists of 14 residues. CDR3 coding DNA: TGTGCCAGCTCACGCCTGGAGACAGGGAGTGGCTACACCTTC. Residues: CASSRLETGSGYTF.

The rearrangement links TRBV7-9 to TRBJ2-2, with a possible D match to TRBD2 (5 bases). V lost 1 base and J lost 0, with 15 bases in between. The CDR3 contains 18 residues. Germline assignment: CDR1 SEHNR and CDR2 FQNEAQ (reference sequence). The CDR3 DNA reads TGTGCCAGCAGCTTAGAGTCGGAGGTGACGGCGAACACCGGGGAGCTGTTTTTT. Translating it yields CASSLESEVTANTGELFF.

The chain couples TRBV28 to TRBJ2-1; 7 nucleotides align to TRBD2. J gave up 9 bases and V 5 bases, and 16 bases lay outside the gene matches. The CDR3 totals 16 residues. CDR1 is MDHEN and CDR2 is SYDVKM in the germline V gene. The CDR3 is CASSTPLGGGPGEQFF. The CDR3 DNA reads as TGTGCCAGCAGTACTCCCCTGGGGGGAGGGCCGGGTGAGCAGTTCTTC.

For the CDR3, the DNA is TGTGCCAGCAGTCACGGGTCAACCTCGGGGTCATACGAGCAGTACTTC. This gives the protein CASSHGSTSGSYEQYF. The rearrangement uses TRBV28 and TRBJ2-7; TRBD2 is a possible D gene (5 bases). Per germline, CDR1 MDHEN and CDR2 SYDVKM. This CDR3 region has 16 residues. Trimming shortened V by 5 bases and J by 4 bases, and 21 bases separated the two germline ends.

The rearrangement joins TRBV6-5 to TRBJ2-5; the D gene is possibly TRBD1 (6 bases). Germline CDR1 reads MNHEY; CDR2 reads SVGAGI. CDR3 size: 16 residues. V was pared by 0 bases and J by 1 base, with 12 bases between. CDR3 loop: CASSYSGTHLQETQYF. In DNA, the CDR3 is TGTGCCAGCAGTTACTCGGGGACACATCTCCAAGAGACCCAGTACTTC.

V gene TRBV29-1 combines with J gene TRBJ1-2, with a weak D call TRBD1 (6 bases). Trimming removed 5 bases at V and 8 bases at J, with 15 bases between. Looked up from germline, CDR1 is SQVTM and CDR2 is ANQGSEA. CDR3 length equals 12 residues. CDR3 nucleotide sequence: TGCAGCGTTCGGGGGGCTGCGGGAGGCTACACCTTC. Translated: CSVRGAAGGYTF. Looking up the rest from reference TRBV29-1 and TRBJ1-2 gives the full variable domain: SAVISQKPSRDICQRGTSLTIQCQVDSQVTMMFWYRQQPGQSLTLIATANQGSEATYESGFVIDKFPISRPNLTFSTLTVSNMSPEDSSIYLCSVRGAAGGYTFGSGTRLTVV.

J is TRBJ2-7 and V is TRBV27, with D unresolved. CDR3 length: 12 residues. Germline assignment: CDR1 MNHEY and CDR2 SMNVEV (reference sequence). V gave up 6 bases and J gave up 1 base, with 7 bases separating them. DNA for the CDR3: TGTGCCAGCAGGCACAATTCCTACGAGCAGTACTTC. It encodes CASRHNSYEQYF.

The DNA of the CDR3 is TGTGCCAGCAGTGACCGGGACAGCGGGAGGGGAGCCCAAGAGACCCAGTACTTC. This encodes CASSDRDSGRGAQETQYF. V gene TRBV6-4 combines with J gene TRBJ2-5; 10 bases agree with TRBD2. Germline V gene lookup returns CDR1 MRHNA and CDR2 SNTAGT. Losses at the gene ends were 2 bases for V and 1 base for J; bases not matched to a gene: 10. CDR3 length: 18 amino acids.

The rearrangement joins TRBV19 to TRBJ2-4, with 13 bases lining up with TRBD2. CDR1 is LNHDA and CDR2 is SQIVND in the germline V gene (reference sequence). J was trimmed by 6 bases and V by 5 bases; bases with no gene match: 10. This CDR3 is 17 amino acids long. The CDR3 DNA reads TGTGCCAGTAGTCGAAGAGGACTAGCGGGAGTCCTAAACATTCAGTACTTC. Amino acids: CASSRRGLAGVLNIQYF.

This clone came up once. CDR3 in amino acids: CATSRNRQGPALYGYTF. The CDR3 DNA follows: TGTGCCACCAGCAGAAATAGACAGGGGCCAGCCCTCTATGGCTACACCTTC. The rearrangement links TRBV15 to TRBJ1-2; 8 nucleotides match TRBD1. CDR1 LNHNV and CDR2 YYDKDF come from the germline V gene (reference sequence). V gave up 2 bases and J gave up 4 bases; unmatched junction bases: 12. This CDR3 has 17 residues.

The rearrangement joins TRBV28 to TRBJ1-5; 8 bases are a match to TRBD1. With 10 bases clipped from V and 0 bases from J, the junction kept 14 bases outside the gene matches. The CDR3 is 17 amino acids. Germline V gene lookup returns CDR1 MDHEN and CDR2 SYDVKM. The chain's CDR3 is CATRRRQGAYSNQPQHF. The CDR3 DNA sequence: TGTGCCACCAGACGACGCCAGGGGGCCTATAGCAATCAGCCCCAGCATTTT.

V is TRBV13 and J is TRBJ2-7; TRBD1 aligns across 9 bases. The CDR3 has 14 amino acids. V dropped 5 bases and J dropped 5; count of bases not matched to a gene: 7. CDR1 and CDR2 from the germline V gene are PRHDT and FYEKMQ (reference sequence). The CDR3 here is CASSRRDREDEQYF. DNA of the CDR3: TGTGCCAGCAGCCGACGGGACAGGGAAGACGAGCAGTACTTC.

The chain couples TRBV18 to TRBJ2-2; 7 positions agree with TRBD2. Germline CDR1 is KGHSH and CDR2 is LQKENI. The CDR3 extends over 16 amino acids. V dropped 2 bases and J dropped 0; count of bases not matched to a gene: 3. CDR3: CASSPRAGANTGELFF. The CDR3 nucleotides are TGTGCCAGCTCACCAAGGGCGGGAGCGAACACCGGGGAGCTGTTTTTT.

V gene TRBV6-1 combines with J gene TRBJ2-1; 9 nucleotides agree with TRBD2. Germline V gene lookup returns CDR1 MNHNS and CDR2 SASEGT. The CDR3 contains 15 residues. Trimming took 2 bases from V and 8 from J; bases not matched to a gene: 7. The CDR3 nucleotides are TGTGCCAGCAGTGAACACGGCGGGAGGGCCGATGAGCAGTTCTTC. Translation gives CASSEHGGRADEQFF.

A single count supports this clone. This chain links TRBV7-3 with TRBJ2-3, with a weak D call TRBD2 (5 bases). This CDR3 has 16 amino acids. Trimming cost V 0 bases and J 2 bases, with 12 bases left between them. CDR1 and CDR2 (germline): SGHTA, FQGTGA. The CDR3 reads CASSLTGLADTDTQYF. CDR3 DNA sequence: TGTGCCAGCAGCTTAACAGGGCTAGCAGACACAGATACGCAGTATTTT.

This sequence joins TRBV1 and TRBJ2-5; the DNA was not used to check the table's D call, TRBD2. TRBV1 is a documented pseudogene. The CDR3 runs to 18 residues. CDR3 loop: CTSSQVVPRTIPGETQYF. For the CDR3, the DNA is TGCACCAGCAGCCAAGTCGTCCCCCGGACTATTCCTGGGGAGACCCAGTACTTC.

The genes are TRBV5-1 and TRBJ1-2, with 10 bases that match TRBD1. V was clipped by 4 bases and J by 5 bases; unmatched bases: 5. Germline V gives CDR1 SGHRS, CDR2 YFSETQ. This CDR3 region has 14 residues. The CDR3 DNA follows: TGCGCCAGCAGCCCGGACAGGGGGGATTATGGCTACACCTTC. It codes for CASSPDRGDYGYTF.

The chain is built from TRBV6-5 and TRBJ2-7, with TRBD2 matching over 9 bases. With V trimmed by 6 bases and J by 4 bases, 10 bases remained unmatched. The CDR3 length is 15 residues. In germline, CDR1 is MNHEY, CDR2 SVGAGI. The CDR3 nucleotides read TGTGCCAGCAGCCCGCTGGCGGGAGGGTTATACGAGCAGTACTTC. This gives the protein CASSPLAGGLYEQYF.

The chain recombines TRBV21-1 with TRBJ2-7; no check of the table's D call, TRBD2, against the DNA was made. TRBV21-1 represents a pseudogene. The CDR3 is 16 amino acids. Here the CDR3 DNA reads TGTGCCAGCAGCAAAAGGGATAGGGTAGGGGAGGGGGAGCAGTACTTC. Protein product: CASSKRDRVGEGEQYF.

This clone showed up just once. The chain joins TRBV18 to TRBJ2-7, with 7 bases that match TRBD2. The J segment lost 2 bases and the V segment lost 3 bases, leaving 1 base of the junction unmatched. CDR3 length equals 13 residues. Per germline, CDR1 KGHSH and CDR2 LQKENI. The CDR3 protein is CASSPSGTYEQYF. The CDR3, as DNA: TGTGCCAGCTCACCGAGCGGGACCTACGAGCAGTACTTC.

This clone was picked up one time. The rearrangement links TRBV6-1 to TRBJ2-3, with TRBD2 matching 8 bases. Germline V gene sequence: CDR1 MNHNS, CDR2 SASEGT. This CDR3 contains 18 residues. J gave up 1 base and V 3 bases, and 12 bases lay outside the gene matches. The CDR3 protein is CASSDPPGGRVGTDTQYF. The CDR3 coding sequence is TGTGCCAGCAGTGATCCCCCGGGAGGGAGGGTCGGCACAGATACGCAGTATTTT.

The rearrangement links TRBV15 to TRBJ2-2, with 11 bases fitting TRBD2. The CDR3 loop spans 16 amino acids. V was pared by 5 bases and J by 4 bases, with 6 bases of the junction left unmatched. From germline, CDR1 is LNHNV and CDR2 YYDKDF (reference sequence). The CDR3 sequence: CATSPASGRLTGELFF. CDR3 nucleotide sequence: TGTGCCACCAGCCCTGCTAGCGGGAGGCTCACCGGGGAGCTGTTTTTT.

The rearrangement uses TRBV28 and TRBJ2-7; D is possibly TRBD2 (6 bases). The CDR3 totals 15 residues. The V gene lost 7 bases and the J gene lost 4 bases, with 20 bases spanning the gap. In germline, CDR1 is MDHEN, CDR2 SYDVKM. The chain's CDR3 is CASTPGGLASYEQYF. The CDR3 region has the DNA TGTGCCAGCACTCCCGGGGGTTTAGCCTCTTACGAGCAGTACTTC.

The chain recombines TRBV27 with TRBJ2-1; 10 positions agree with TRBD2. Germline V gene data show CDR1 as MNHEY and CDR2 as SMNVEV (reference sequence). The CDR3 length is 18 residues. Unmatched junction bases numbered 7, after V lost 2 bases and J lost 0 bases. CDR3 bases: TGTGCCAGCAGTTTAAGACTAGCGGGCCACGCCTCCTACAATGAGCAGTTCTTC. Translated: CASSLRLAGHASYNEQFF.

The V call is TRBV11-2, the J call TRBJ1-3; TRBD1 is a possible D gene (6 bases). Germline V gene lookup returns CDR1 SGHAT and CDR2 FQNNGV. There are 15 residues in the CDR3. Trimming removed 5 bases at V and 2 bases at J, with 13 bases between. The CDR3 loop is CASSQQGRAGNTIYF. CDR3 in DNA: TGTGCCAGCAGCCAACAGGGCAGGGCTGGAAACACCATATATTTT. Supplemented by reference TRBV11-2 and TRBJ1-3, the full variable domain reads EAGVAQSPRYKIIEKRQSVAFWCNPISGHATLYWYQQILGQGPKLLIQFQNNGVVDDSQLPKDRFSAERLKGVDSTLKIQPAKLEDSAVYLCASSQQGRAGNTIYFGEGSWLTVV.

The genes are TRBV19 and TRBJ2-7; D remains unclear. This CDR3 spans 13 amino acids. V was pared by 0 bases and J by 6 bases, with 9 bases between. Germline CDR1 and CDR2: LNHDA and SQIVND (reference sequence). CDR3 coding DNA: TGTGCCAGTAGTATAGATCCGGGTGGCGAGCAGTACTTC. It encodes CASSIDPGGEQYF.